This passage covers 8 T cell receptor beta chains from one sample sequenced in a study of cytomegalovirus exposure and HLA in healthy donors. With 60 Vbeta and 13 Jbeta primers, the PCR was carried out. TCRdb keeps only in-frame clones here, not all; method: immunoSEQ multiplex PCR. The profile covers 100,000 to 150,000 clones, with approximately 78% appearing a single time and about 1% taken by the ten largest. The sample was PBMCs. Receptors originate from a woman aged 30 to 39 in good health and CMV-seronegative.

This clone showed up just once. The J gene is TRBJ1-1, the V gene TRBV13; TRBD1 agrees at 7 bases. The length of the CDR3 is 15 residues. V gave up 5 bases and J gave up 0 bases; unmatched junction bases: 6. Germline loops: CDR1 PRHDT, CDR2 FYEKMQ (reference sequence). CDR3 nucleotides: TGTGCCAGCAGCCCAGTACAGGGGTTGAACACTGAAGCTTTCTTT. Translation: CASSPVQGLNTEAFF.

This clone was seen once. This chain uses TRBV7-9 with TRBJ1-4; no clear D. V shed 5 bases and J shed 2 bases, with 9 bases lying between them. The CDR3 is 14 amino acids. CDR1 and CDR2 from the germline V gene are SEHNR and FQNEAQ (reference sequence). CDR3 nucleotide sequence: TGTGCCAGCAGCATAGACTATACTAATGAAAAACTGTTTTTT. This sequence encodes CASSIDYTNEKLFF.

The V call is TRBV15, the J call TRBJ1-3, with 7 positions matching TRBD1. The V gene end was trimmed by 3 bases and the J gene end by 10 bases; junction bases not matched to a gene: 9. Per the germline V gene, CDR1 is LNHNV and CDR2 is YYDKDF (reference sequence). The CDR3 runs to 14 residues. The CDR3: CATSRTGRLETIYF. The CDR3, as DNA: TGTGCCACCAGCAGGACAGGGAGGCTTGAAACCATATATTTT. Based on the CDR3 plus reference TRBV15 and TRBJ1-3, the full variable domain is DAMVIQNPRYQVTQFGKPVTLSCSQTLNHNVMYWYQQKSSQAPKLLFHYYDKDFNNEADTPDNFQSRRPNTSFCFLDIRSPGLGDTAMYLCATSRTGRLETIYFGEGSWLTVV.

The V and J genes are TRBV6-6 and TRBJ2-5; weak D call: TRBD1 (6 bases). The J call may not be correct, given that the DNA end is closer to TRBJ2-7. Germline V gives CDR1 MNHNY, CDR2 SVGAGI (reference sequence). The CDR3 totals 14 residues. CDR3 in amino acids: CASSYDRFLYEQYF. The CDR3 bases are TGTGCCAGCAGTTACGACAGGTTCCTCTACGAGCAGTACTTC.

The V call is TRBV11-2, the J call TRBJ1-6; D remains unclear. Germline V gene sequence: CDR1 SGHAT, CDR2 FQNNGV. The CDR3 loop spans 13 amino acids. The V and J ends lost 1 base and 10 bases respectively, with 8 bases between them. The chain's CDR3 is CASSLATRSPLHF. In DNA, the CDR3 is TGTGCCAGCAGCTTAGCGACTAGATCACCCCTCCACTTT.

The rearrangement uses TRBV9 and TRBJ1-1, with TRBD1 as a possible D gene (5 bases). This CDR3 has 15 residues. The V gene lost 1 base and the J gene lost 3 bases, with 13 bases spanning the gap. Germline V gene sequence: CDR1 SGDLS, CDR2 YYNGEE. The CDR3 region is CASSVSWRGYTEAFF. For the CDR3, the DNA is TGTGCCAGCAGCGTAAGTTGGCGGGGCTACACTGAAGCTTTCTTT.

The chain links TRBV6-1 to TRBJ1-1; D is uncertain. CDR1 is MNHNS, CDR2 SASEGT, per germline. V was trimmed by 6 bases and J by 5 bases, leaving 13 bases between them. CDR3 length equals 13 residues. CDR3 amino acids: CASSETGLTEAFF. The CDR3 nucleotides are TGTGCCAGCAGCGAGACGGGGTTGACTGAAGCTTTCTTT.

This chain links TRBV5-6 with TRBJ2-2, with D possibly being TRBD2 (6 bases). In germline, CDR1 is SGHDT, CDR2 YYEEEE. Trimming removed 1 base at V and 2 bases at J, with 12 bases between. The CDR3 sequence is 16 residues long. CDR3 amino acids: CASSLSGLFNTGELFF. The DNA for the CDR3 is TGTGCCAGCAGCTTGTCGGGACTTTTCAACACCGGGGAGCTGTTTTTT.